A selection of T cell receptor beta chains follows, all from one sample in a study of blood T cell repertoires in COVID-19. TCRdb's copy holds only in-frame clones and misses some; the assay was immunoSEQ multiplex PCR. Altogether approximately 210,000 clones are present, over 75% being singletons, with the ten largest covering roughly 7.2%. The specimen sequenced was PBMCs or T cells enriched from blood (not recorded which). The receptors were gathered from a man aged 30 to 39 in a cohort exposed to, infected with or recovered from COVID-19 (not recorded which). Each CDR3 is given with its conserved first and last residue. Fields, in order: clone size, V gene, D gene, J gene, CDR3 DNA, CDR3 protein. The D gene is left open where the match is weak. Rows give clone size only sometimes, using once, few, many, or a class for an expanded clone.

abundance: -; v_gene: TRBV3-1/TRBV3-2; d_gene: -; j_gene: TRBJ1-5; CDR3nt: TGTGCCAGCAGCCAAGTCCGGGATAGCAATCAGCCCCAGCATTTT; CDR3aa: CASSQVRDSNQPQHF
abundance: -; v_gene: TRBV5-1; d_gene: TRBD1; j_gene: TRBJ2-4; CDR3nt: TGCGCCAGCAGCTGGTCGACAGGGATAAGGGACGACATTCAGTACTTC; CDR3aa: CASSWSTGIRDDIQYF
abundance: -; v_gene: TRBV24-1; d_gene: TRBD1; j_gene: TRBJ1-4; CDR3nt: TGTGCCACCAGTGACTCGACAGGGGCGGGTGCTAATGAAAAACTGTTTTTT; CDR3aa: CATSDSTGAGANEKLFF
abundance: -; v_gene: TRBV5-1; d_gene: -; j_gene: TRBJ2-7; CDR3nt: TGCGCCAGCAGCTTGGACTACGACTACGAGCAGTACTTC; CDR3aa: CASSLDYDYEQYF
abundance: -; v_gene: TRBV27; d_gene: -; j_gene: TRBJ2-7; CDR3nt: TGTGCCAGCAGTTTAGCGGCAGGGGATCCATACGAGCAGTACTTC; CDR3aa: CASSLAAGDPYEQYF
abundance: -; v_gene: TRBV19; d_gene: -; j_gene: TRBJ1-1; CDR3nt: TGTGCCACCACCCTGGGGGCATTGACTGAAGCTTTCTTT; CDR3aa: CATTLGALTEAFF
abundance: once; v_gene: TRBV6-6; d_gene: TRBD2; j_gene: TRBJ2-7; CDR3nt: TGTGCCAGCAGTTACTCGCTAGCGGGAGTCGCCGAGCAGTACTTC; CDR3aa: CASSYSLAGVAEQYF
abundance: -; v_gene: TRBV5-1; d_gene: TRBD1; j_gene: TRBJ2-7; CDR3nt: TGCGCCAGCAGCTCGGGACAGGGCACCTACGAGCAGTACTTC; CDR3aa: CASSSGQGTYEQYF
abundance: -; v_gene: TRBV7-2; d_gene: TRBD1; j_gene: TRBJ2-1; CDR3nt: TGTGCCAGCAGCCCTAGGACAGGGGTCAATGAGCAGTTCTTC; CDR3aa: CASSPRTGVNEQFF
abundance: -; v_gene: TRBV12-3/TRBV12-4; d_gene: -; j_gene: TRBJ1-1; CDR3nt: TGTGCCAGCAGTTTAAGATTCGGAGTCGCTTTCTTT; CDR3aa: CASSLRFGVAFF
abundance: once; v_gene: TRBV11-3; d_gene: TRBD2; j_gene: TRBJ2-3; CDR3nt: TGTGCCAGCAGCTGGGGACTAGCGGGATTCACAGATACGCAGTATTTT; CDR3aa: CASSWGLAGFTDTQYF
abundance: medium-sized; v_gene: TRBV6-4; d_gene: TRBD2; j_gene: TRBJ2-1; CDR3nt: TGTGCCAGCAGTGACCGGGGACTAGCGGGAGTTAAGAATGAGCAGTTCTTC; CDR3aa: CASSDRGLAGVKNEQFF
abundance: once; v_gene: TRBV24-1; d_gene: TRBD2; j_gene: TRBJ2-1; CDR3nt: TGTGCCACCAGTGATTGGACTAGCGGCTACAATGAGCAGTTCTTC; CDR3aa: CATSDWTSGYNEQFF
abundance: -; v_gene: TRBV10-2; d_gene: TRBD2; j_gene: TRBJ2-3; CDR3nt: TGCGCCAGCATGGGACTAGCGGGAGATGAGGGTAGCACAGATACGCAGTATTTT; CDR3aa: CASMGLAGDEGSTDTQYF
abundance: -; v_gene: TRBV7-2; d_gene: -; j_gene: TRBJ1-5; CDR3nt: TGTGCCAGCAGCTTAGGACTCAATCAGCCCCAGCATTTT; CDR3aa: CASSLGLNQPQHF
abundance: -; v_gene: TRBV11-3; d_gene: -; j_gene: TRBJ1-1; CDR3nt: TGTGCCAGCAGCACCGGAGGTTTGAACACTGAAGCTTTCTTT; CDR3aa: CASSTGGLNTEAFF
abundance: -; v_gene: TRBV5-8; d_gene: -; j_gene: TRBJ2-1; CDR3nt: TGTGCCAGCAGCTTCTATTACAATGAGCAGTTCTTC; CDR3aa: CASSFYYNEQFF
abundance: -; v_gene: TRBV19; d_gene: TRBD1; j_gene: TRBJ2-7; CDR3nt: TGTGCCAGTAGTATGGACAGGGGCACAAGGGACGAGCAGTACTTC; CDR3aa: CASSMDRGTRDEQYF
abundance: -; v_gene: TRBV10-3; d_gene: -; j_gene: TRBJ2-7; CDR3nt: TGTGCCATCAGTGACACCCACGGGGGACACGAGCAGTACTTC; CDR3aa: CAISDTHGGHEQYF
abundance: -; v_gene: TRBV19; d_gene: -; j_gene: TRBJ2-7; CDR3nt: TGTGCCAGTAGCCCGCTTACGGGCTACGAGCAGTACTTC; CDR3aa: CASSPLTGYEQYF
abundance: once; v_gene: TRBV6-2/TRBV6-3; d_gene: TRBD2; j_gene: TRBJ2-2; CDR3nt: TGTGCCAGCAGCCGAGGACTAGCGGGAGGGCCGTTGCTGTTTTTT; CDR3aa: CASSRGLAGGPLLFF
abundance: -; v_gene: TRBV7-9; d_gene: -; j_gene: TRBJ2-5; CDR3nt: TGTGCCAGCAGCTTATGGGGGGAACAAGAGACCCAGTACTTC; CDR3aa: CASSLWGEQETQYF
abundance: -; v_gene: TRBV28; d_gene: TRBD1; j_gene: TRBJ1-1; CDR3nt: TGTGCCAGCAGGGGACAGTGGAACACTGAAGCTTTCTTT; CDR3aa: CASRGQWNTEAFF
abundance: -; v_gene: TRBV19; d_gene: -; j_gene: TRBJ2-1; CDR3nt: TGTGCCAGTAAGAGACGACTACGGGACTACAATGAGCAGTTCTTC; CDR3aa: CASKRRLRDYNEQFF
abundance: -; v_gene: TRBV14; d_gene: -; j_gene: TRBJ2-3; CDR3nt: TGTGCCAGCTCCAACTTCCTCACAGATACGCAGTATTTT; CDR3aa: CASSNFLTDTQYF
abundance: -; v_gene: TRBV7-8; d_gene: TRBD2; j_gene: TRBJ2-2; CDR3nt: TGTGCCAGCAGCTCCCGACGACTAGCGGGAGCGAACACCGGGGAGCTGTTTTTT; CDR3aa: CASSSRRLAGANTGELFF
abundance: -; v_gene: TRBV7-3; d_gene: TRBD1; j_gene: TRBJ2-7; CDR3nt: TGTGCCAGCAGCTCCGGGACAGGGGCGAACGAGCAGTACTTC; CDR3aa: CASSSGTGANEQYF
abundance: -; v_gene: TRBV7-9; d_gene: TRBD2; j_gene: TRBJ2-7; CDR3nt: TGTGCCAGCAGCCCTGGGGCTAGCGGGAGCTACGAGCAGTACTTC; CDR3aa: CASSPGASGSYEQYF
abundance: -; v_gene: TRBV19; d_gene: TRBD1; j_gene: TRBJ2-1; CDR3nt: TGTGCCAGTAGTTTACTGACAGGGGGCTCCTACAATGAGCAGTTCTTC; CDR3aa: CASSLLTGGSYNEQFF
abundance: -; v_gene: TRBV5-1; d_gene: TRBD1; j_gene: TRBJ2-7; CDR3nt: TGCGCCAGCAGTGACAGGGGGTTCCCCTACGAGCAGTACTTC; CDR3aa: CASSDRGFPYEQYF
abundance: -; v_gene: TRBV29-1; d_gene: TRBD1; j_gene: TRBJ2-7; CDR3nt: TGCAGCGCCTGGACAGGTGATACCTACGAGCAGTACTTC; CDR3aa: CSAWTGDTYEQYF
abundance: once; v_gene: TRBV5-6; d_gene: TRBD1; j_gene: TRBJ2-7; CDR3nt: TGTGCCAGCAGCTTCTTGAATGACAGGGACTACGAGCAGTACTTC; CDR3aa: CASSFLNDRDYEQYF
abundance: -; v_gene: TRBV27; d_gene: -; j_gene: TRBJ1-5; CDR3nt: TGTGCCAGCAGTCTCCGACGGGGTGCTCAGCCCCAGCATTTT; CDR3aa: CASSLRRGAQPQHF
abundance: -; v_gene: TRBV4-3; d_gene: TRBD1; j_gene: TRBJ1-5; CDR3nt: TGCGCCAGCAGTCACACGAACAGGGGAAATCAGCCCCAGCATTTT; CDR3aa: CASSHTNRGNQPQHF
abundance: -; v_gene: TRBV6-2/TRBV6-3; d_gene: TRBD2; j_gene: TRBJ2-3; CDR3nt: TGTGCCAGCAGTCCCCGACTAGCGGGAGCAGATACGCAGTATTTT; CDR3aa: CASSPRLAGADTQYF
abundance: -; v_gene: TRBV5-1; d_gene: -; j_gene: TRBJ1-4; CDR3nt: TGCGCCAGCAGCTTGGGCCTGAGTGAAAAACTGTTTTTT; CDR3aa: CASSLGLSEKLFF
abundance: once; v_gene: TRBV4-2; d_gene: -; j_gene: TRBJ2-1; CDR3nt: TGTGCCAGCAGCCAAGACGCCTGGGAGAGCTCCTACAATGAGCAGTTCTTC; CDR3aa: CASSQDAWESSYNEQFF
abundance: few; v_gene: TRBV11-3; d_gene: -; j_gene: TRBJ1-6; CDR3nt: TGTGCCAGCTCCGTATCCCGGGAATCACCCCTCCACTTT; CDR3aa: CASSVSRESPLHF
abundance: -; v_gene: TRBV5-6; d_gene: TRBD1; j_gene: TRBJ1-1; CDR3nt: TGTGCCAGCAGCTTTCGCGTTTCGACAGGGGCGGTTGAAGCTTTCTTT; CDR3aa: CASSFRVSTGAVEAFF
abundance: -; v_gene: TRBV6-5; d_gene: -; j_gene: TRBJ2-2; CDR3nt: TGTGCCAGCAGATTCAGGCAGGGAATTACCGGGGAGCTGTTTTTT; CDR3aa: CASRFRQGITGELFF
abundance: -; v_gene: TRBV28; d_gene: TRBD1; j_gene: TRBJ2-1; CDR3nt: TGTGCCAGCAGCGAAGATACGTGGGACAGACCTCTCTACAATGAGCAGTTCTTC; CDR3aa: CASSEDTWDRPLYNEQFF
abundance: -; v_gene: TRBV6-2/TRBV6-3; d_gene: -; j_gene: TRBJ2-5; CDR3nt: TGTGCCAGCAGCCCCCTTCCTAGCTACTCGCACAAATGGGAGACCCAGTACTTC; CDR3aa: CASSPLPSYSHKWETQYF
abundance: -; v_gene: TRBV6-1; d_gene: -; j_gene: TRBJ2-7; CDR3nt: TGTGCCAGCAGTGAACCCCATGCGGGGACCTCCTACGAGCAGTACTTC; CDR3aa: CASSEPHAGTSYEQYF
abundance: -; v_gene: TRBV5-1; d_gene: TRBD2; j_gene: TRBJ2-1; CDR3nt: TGCGCCAGCAGCTTGGGCGGGAGCCCTAGCTCCTACAATGAGCAGTTCTTC; CDR3aa: CASSLGGSPSSYNEQFF
abundance: -; v_gene: TRBV4-2; d_gene: -; j_gene: TRBJ2-5; CDR3nt: TGTGCCAGCAGCCAAGACGAAGAGACCCAGTACTTC; CDR3aa: CASSQDEETQYF
abundance: -; v_gene: TRBV7-3; d_gene: -; j_gene: TRBJ2-3; CDR3nt: TGTGCCAGCAGCTTAGGCCTCGGGGATACGCAGTATTTT; CDR3aa: CASSLGLGDTQYF
abundance: once; v_gene: TRBV21-1; d_gene: -; j_gene: TRBJ2-7; CDR3nt: TGTGCCAGCAGCAAAGGGAGGGACAGCCTGATACACGAGCAGTACTTC; CDR3aa: CASSKGRDSLIHEQYF
abundance: few; v_gene: TRBV6-4; d_gene: -; j_gene: TRBJ2-2; CDR3nt: TGTGCCAGCGTCATCGACAGGACATACACCGGGGAGCTGTTTTTT; CDR3aa: CASVIDRTYTGELFF
abundance: -; v_gene: TRBV24-1; d_gene: -; j_gene: TRBJ1-1; CDR3nt: TGTGCCACCAGTGATTGGCCGAACACTGAAGCTTTCTTT; CDR3aa: CATSDWPNTEAFF
abundance: -; v_gene: TRBV24-1; d_gene: TRBD1; j_gene: TRBJ2-7; CDR3nt: TGTGCCACCAGCTCCGGGACAGGGGTCTCCGAGCAGTACTTC; CDR3aa: CATSSGTGVSEQYF
abundance: -; v_gene: TRBV27; d_gene: TRBD2; j_gene: TRBJ2-7; CDR3nt: TGTGCCAGCAGACCTAGCGGGGGATTCTCCTACGAGCAGTACTTC; CDR3aa: CASRPSGGFSYEQYF
abundance: -; v_gene: TRBV10-1; d_gene: TRBD2; j_gene: TRBJ2-1; CDR3nt: TGCGCCAGCAGTGATGAACTAGCGACTGAGCAGTTCTTC; CDR3aa: CASSDELATEQFF
abundance: -; v_gene: TRBV7-2; d_gene: TRBD2; j_gene: TRBJ2-1; CDR3nt: TGTGCCAGCATAGCGGGAGGACATGAGCAGTTCTTC; CDR3aa: CASIAGGHEQFF
abundance: -; v_gene: TRBV11-3; d_gene: -; j_gene: TRBJ2-7; CDR3nt: TGTGCCAGCAGCGTATACAGGGGAGGCGAGCAGTACTTC; CDR3aa: CASSVYRGGEQYF
abundance: -; v_gene: TRBV28; d_gene: -; j_gene: TRBJ2-6; CDR3nt: TGTGCCAGCAGTGGAGACTCCCTCTTGGTTCCGGGGGCCAACGTCCTGACTTTC; CDR3aa: CASSGDSLLVPGANVLTF